This T cell receptor (beta chain) was sequenced for a study of cytomegalovirus exposure and HLA in healthy donors. The CDR3 is made up of 15 amino acids. Per the germline V gene, CDR1 is SGHKS and CDR2 is YYEKEE (reference sequence). The V segment lost 4 bases and the J segment 6 bases; nucleotides outside the gene matches: 5. Primers for the PCR totalled 60 Vbeta and 13 Jbeta. Assay: immunoSEQ multiplex PCR; the TCRdb copy retains only in-frame clones and omits some. The sample lists about 120,000 clones; 83% were seen once. The sample consisted of PBMCs. The V gene is TRBV5-5, the J gene TRBJ1-4, with 11 bases lining up with TRBD1. This TCR came from a woman in her thirties or forties in good health and CMV-seropositive. The DNA for the CDR3 is TGTGCCAGCAGCCTGCGGACAGGGGGCGATGAAAAACTGTTTTTT. This gives the protein CASSLRTGGDEKLFF.